A selection of T cell receptor beta chains follows, all from one sample in a study of blood T cell repertoires in COVID-19. Assay: immunoSEQ multiplex PCR; the TCRdb copy retains only in-frame clones and omits some. This sample has some 320,000 clones; more than 75% occur once, and the top ten carry 2% to 3%. Sequencing was done on a sample of PBMCs or T cells enriched from blood (not recorded which). These receptors all come from a man in his 60s who had recovered from COVID-19. The CDR3 runs from the conserved cysteine through the conserved F or W. The order of the fields is clone size, J gene, D gene, V gene, CDR3 DNA, CDR3 protein. D genes are given only for firm matches. The size entry is marked missing in some rows and otherwise reads once, few, many or a size class.

clone size: NA; J gene: TRBJ1-4; D gene: NA; V gene: TRBV4-1; CDR3 DNA: TGCGCCAGCAGCCAATCGACAGGATCTAATGAAAAACTGTTTTTT; CDR3 protein: CASSQSTGSNEKLFF
clone size: NA; J gene: TRBJ2-7; D gene: TRBD1; V gene: TRBV5-1; CDR3 DNA: TGCGCCAGCAGCTTGTCAGGGGGCACCTACGAGCAGTACTTC; CDR3 protein: CASSLSGGTYEQYF
clone size: NA; J gene: TRBJ1-1; D gene: NA; V gene: TRBV19; CDR3 DNA: TGTGCCAGTAGACTAGACAGGCGGAACACTGAAGCTTTCTTT; CDR3 protein: CASRLDRRNTEAFF
clone size: NA; J gene: TRBJ2-7; D gene: NA; V gene: TRBV30; CDR3 DNA: TGTGCCTGGAGTATTGGGTCAGGCTACGAGCAGTACTTC; CDR3 protein: CAWSIGSGYEQYF
clone size: NA; J gene: TRBJ2-5; D gene: NA; V gene: TRBV5-1; CDR3 DNA: TGCGCCAGCAGCTTGGTCCCAGACAGACCAGAGACCCAGTACTTC; CDR3 protein: CASSLVPDRPETQYF
clone size: NA; J gene: TRBJ1-5; D gene: NA; V gene: TRBV7-9; CDR3 DNA: TGTGCCAGCAGCCCCCCAGGACATAGCAATCAGCCCCAGCATTTT; CDR3 protein: CASSPPGHSNQPQHF
clone size: few; J gene: TRBJ1-6; D gene: NA; V gene: TRBV19; CDR3 DNA: TGTGCCAGTAGTGTAAGGACAGCATCACCCCTCCACTTT; CDR3 protein: CASSVRTASPLHF
clone size: NA; J gene: TRBJ2-1; D gene: TRBD1; V gene: TRBV11-1; CDR3 DNA: TGTGCCAGCAGCACCGGGGACAGGGTTTACAATGAGCAGTTCTTC; CDR3 protein: CASSTGDRVYNEQFF
clone size: NA; J gene: TRBJ2-1; D gene: TRBD2; V gene: TRBV3-1/TRBV3-2; CDR3 DNA: TGTGCCAGCAGCTGGACCCCAGCGGGAGTCAATGAGCAGTTCTTC; CDR3 protein: CASSWTPAGVNEQFF
clone size: NA; J gene: TRBJ1-6; D gene: NA; V gene: TRBV30; CDR3 DNA: TGTGCCTGGAAAACGGACAGAACCTATAATTCACCCCTCCACTTT; CDR3 protein: CAWKTDRTYNSPLHF
clone size: once; J gene: TRBJ2-5; D gene: TRBD1; V gene: TRBV5-1; CDR3 DNA: TGCGCCAGCGGCGGCACAGGGGGCCCGGAGGAGACCCAGTACTTC; CDR3 protein: CASGGTGGPEETQYF
clone size: NA; J gene: TRBJ1-6; D gene: NA; V gene: TRBV6-5; CDR3 DNA: TGTGCCAGCAGTTACAAACGGAGCTCCTATAATTCACCCCTCCACTTT; CDR3 protein: CASSYKRSSYNSPLHF
clone size: NA; J gene: TRBJ2-3; D gene: TRBD2; V gene: TRBV7-9; CDR3 DNA: TGTGCCAGCAGCTTGGGGTTGGCTAGCGGGGCCCCAGATACGCAGTATTTT; CDR3 protein: CASSLGLASGAPDTQYF
clone size: NA; J gene: TRBJ1-3; D gene: NA; V gene: TRBV19; CDR3 DNA: TGTGCCAGTAGTACTGTGCGGGGTATCTCTGGAAACACCATATATTTT; CDR3 protein: CASSTVRGISGNTIYF
clone size: NA; J gene: TRBJ1-5; D gene: NA; V gene: TRBV18; CDR3 DNA: TGTGCCAGCTCCCTAACGGGAGACCCAACACAGCCCCAGCATTTT; CDR3 protein: CASSLTGDPTQPQHF
clone size: NA; J gene: TRBJ1-2; D gene: NA; V gene: TRBV19; CDR3 DNA: TGTGCCAGTAGTATAAGGCGGGACGGAACTAACTATGGCTACACCTTC; CDR3 protein: CASSIRRDGTNYGYTF
clone size: NA; J gene: TRBJ1-4; D gene: NA; V gene: TRBV16; CDR3 DNA: TGTGCCAGCAGCCAACAGGGTGGTGAAAAACTGTTTTTT; CDR3 protein: CASSQQGGEKLFF
clone size: NA; J gene: TRBJ2-7; D gene: NA; V gene: TRBV27; CDR3 DNA: TGTGCCAGCAGTTCCGGGAGAGGCTACGAGCAGTACTTC; CDR3 protein: CASSSGRGYEQYF
clone size: NA; J gene: TRBJ2-4; D gene: TRBD1; V gene: TRBV3-1/TRBV3-2; CDR3 DNA: TGTGCCAGCAGCCAGGGACAGGCCGTAGCCAAAAACATTCAGTACTTC; CDR3 protein: CASSQGQAVAKNIQYF
clone size: NA; J gene: TRBJ2-3; D gene: TRBD2; V gene: TRBV27; CDR3 DNA: TGTGCCAGCAGTTTAGCGGGGGGAGTAGATACGCAGTATTTT; CDR3 protein: CASSLAGGVDTQYF
clone size: NA; J gene: TRBJ2-1; D gene: NA; V gene: TRBV5-5; CDR3 DNA: TGTGCCAGCAGCTTAGGGGTAAGGTCCTACAATGAGCAGTTCTTC; CDR3 protein: CASSLGVRSYNEQFF
clone size: NA; J gene: TRBJ1-1; D gene: NA; V gene: TRBV7-9; CDR3 DNA: TGTGCCAGCAGCCATAAGTTGGGGGCAGATAACACTGAAGCTTTCTTT; CDR3 protein: CASSHKLGADNTEAFF
clone size: NA; J gene: TRBJ2-1; D gene: TRBD2; V gene: TRBV9; CDR3 DNA: TGTGCCACCAGCGGGGGGATAGCGGGACTGAATGAGCAGTTCTTC; CDR3 protein: CATSGGIAGLNEQFF
clone size: NA; J gene: TRBJ2-3; D gene: TRBD2; V gene: TRBV3-1/TRBV3-2; CDR3 DNA: TGTGCCAGCGGACTAGCGGGAGGGGTAGATACGCAGTATTTT; CDR3 protein: CASGLAGGVDTQYF
clone size: NA; J gene: TRBJ2-5; D gene: TRBD2; V gene: TRBV14; CDR3 DNA: TGTGCCAGCAGCCAAGATAGTCGGCGGGGGTCGGAGACCCAGTACTTC; CDR3 protein: CASSQDSRRGSETQYF
clone size: NA; J gene: TRBJ1-5; D gene: TRBD1; V gene: TRBV12-5; CDR3 DNA: TGTGCTAGTGTCGGGGCACAGGGGGCGTCCGCTCAGCCCCAGCATTTT; CDR3 protein: CASVGAQGASAQPQHF
clone size: NA; J gene: TRBJ1-2; D gene: NA; V gene: TRBV7-2; CDR3 DNA: TGTGCCAGCAGCTTAGTGAGGGGGGGCGTCGATGGCTACACCTTC; CDR3 protein: CASSLVRGGVDGYTF
clone size: once; J gene: TRBJ1-1; D gene: NA; V gene: TRBV15; CDR3 DNA: TGTGCCACCAGCAGGGAGCGGACCGATGAAGCTTTCTTT; CDR3 protein: CATSRERTDEAFF
clone size: NA; J gene: TRBJ2-1; D gene: TRBD2; V gene: TRBV5-5; CDR3 DNA: TGTGCCAGCAGCCCCACTCCTAGCGGGCTTAACAATGAGCAGTTCTTC; CDR3 protein: CASSPTPSGLNNEQFF
clone size: NA; J gene: TRBJ1-5; D gene: NA; V gene: TRBV19; CDR3 DNA: TGTGCCAGTAGTACCCGACGGGGGGACAACTATAGCAATCAGCCCCAGCATTTT; CDR3 protein: CASSTRRGDNYSNQPQHF
clone size: NA; J gene: TRBJ1-1; D gene: NA; V gene: TRBV5-1; CDR3 DNA: TGCGCCAGCAGCTTGCAGGGGAGGGAAGGAGCTTTCTTT; CDR3 protein: CASSLQGREGAFF
clone size: NA; J gene: TRBJ1-4; D gene: NA; V gene: TRBV2; CDR3 DNA: TGTGCCAGCACCCGGGATGAAGAAAAACTGTTTTTT; CDR3 protein: CASTRDEEKLFF
clone size: NA; J gene: TRBJ1-2; D gene: TRBD1; V gene: TRBV2; CDR3 DNA: TGTGCCAGCAGTGAAGCCCTGGGACAGGGTGATCACTATGGCTACACCTTC; CDR3 protein: CASSEALGQGDHYGYTF
clone size: NA; J gene: TRBJ1-6; D gene: TRBD1; V gene: TRBV18; CDR3 DNA: TGTGCCAGCTCACCCCGGGACAGCAACTCCTATAATTCACCCCTCCACTTT; CDR3 protein: CASSPRDSNSYNSPLHF
clone size: NA; J gene: TRBJ2-2; D gene: NA; V gene: TRBV6-5; CDR3 DNA: TGTGCCAGCAGGCCGCGAGCGACTTACACCGGGGAGCTGTTTTTT; CDR3 protein: CASRPRATYTGELFF
clone size: NA; J gene: TRBJ1-2; D gene: NA; V gene: TRBV3-1/TRBV3-2; CDR3 DNA: TGTGCCAGCAGCCCGTCACAAAACTATGGCTACACCTTC; CDR3 protein: CASSPSQNYGYTF
clone size: NA; J gene: TRBJ1-5; D gene: TRBD1; V gene: TRBV23-1; CDR3 DNA: TGCGCCAGCAGTCATATGGGACAGGGATCGAATCAGCCCCAGCATTTT; CDR3 protein: CASSHMGQGSNQPQHF
clone size: NA; J gene: TRBJ2-1; D gene: TRBD1; V gene: TRBV7-6; CDR3 DNA: TGTGCCAGCAGCCCCGGGACAGTAAACAATGAGCAGTTCTTC; CDR3 protein: CASSPGTVNNEQFF
clone size: NA; J gene: TRBJ2-2; D gene: NA; V gene: TRBV5-1; CDR3 DNA: TGCGCCAGCAGCTTGACCGGGACTCCCTCCGGGGAGCTGTTTTTT; CDR3 protein: CASSLTGTPSGELFF
clone size: few; J gene: TRBJ1-1; D gene: NA; V gene: TRBV28; CDR3 DNA: TGTGCCAGCAGTTTATACCCCCCCGGACAGCAAAACACTGAAGCTTTCTTT; CDR3 protein: CASSLYPPGQQNTEAFF
clone size: NA; J gene: TRBJ1-1; D gene: NA; V gene: TRBV7-9; CDR3 DNA: TGTGCCAGCAGCTTAGGACAGTGGGGCGGTGAAGCTTTCTTT; CDR3 protein: CASSLGQWGGEAFF
clone size: NA; J gene: TRBJ1-6; D gene: NA; V gene: TRBV30; CDR3 DNA: TGTGCCAGCCACGCGGGGGGCAATCGGTCACCCCTCCACTTT; CDR3 protein: CASHAGGNRSPLHF
clone size: NA; J gene: TRBJ2-7; D gene: TRBD1; V gene: TRBV9; CDR3 DNA: TGTGCCAGCAGCCCCCGGGACAGTCGGGCGTTGTACTTC; CDR3 protein: CASSPRDSRALYF
clone size: NA; J gene: TRBJ1-4; D gene: NA; V gene: TRBV12-3/TRBV12-4; CDR3 DNA: TGTGCCAGCGGGCAGGCTGAAAAACTGTTTTTT; CDR3 protein: CASGQAEKLFF
clone size: once; J gene: TRBJ1-6; D gene: TRBD1; V gene: TRBV30; CDR3 DNA: TGTGCCTGGAGTGAACAGGGACAGGGCTCACCCCTCCACTTT; CDR3 protein: CAWSEQGQGSPLHF
clone size: NA; J gene: TRBJ1-1; D gene: NA; V gene: TRBV29-1; CDR3 DNA: TGCAGCGTTGAAGCCTTCGGACAAGATGAAGCTTTCTTT; CDR3 protein: CSVEAFGQDEAFF